This T cell receptor beta chain was documented in a study of CD8+ T cells in alopecia areata. Study observations and caveats: In scalp and blood, many expanded lesional clones persisted during tofacitinib. Whereas mice showed it more clearly, TCR sharing across patients was murkier, possibly because of HLA. Lesional scalp exceeded normal scalp in clonality, especially in alopecia totalis/universalis.

The treatment denotes: oral pan-JAK inhibitor, 5-10 mg twice daily. CDR3 size: 12 residues. Germline V CDR1 and CDR2: GTSNPN, SVGIG (reference sequence). Trimming stripped 1 base from V and 8 bases from J, with 8 bases between. Concerning this clone itself: Its antigen is unknown.

As the sequencing template, cDNA was produced by extracting RNA and reverse transcribing it. Using immunoSEQ multiplex PCR, the repertoire was profiled, and TCRdb retains in-frame clones only, with some absent. The sample has 180,000 or so clones, 58% seen once. The sample was CD4+ T cells sorted from blood, taken at week 24, from a patient treated with tofacitinib. V is TRBV30 and J is TRBJ1-4, with D unclear. The TCR sequence derives from a human donor with alopecia areata. In DNA, the CDR3 is TGTGCCTGGAGTGGCTTGGAGGAAAAACTGTTTTTT. It encodes CAWSGLEEKLFF.